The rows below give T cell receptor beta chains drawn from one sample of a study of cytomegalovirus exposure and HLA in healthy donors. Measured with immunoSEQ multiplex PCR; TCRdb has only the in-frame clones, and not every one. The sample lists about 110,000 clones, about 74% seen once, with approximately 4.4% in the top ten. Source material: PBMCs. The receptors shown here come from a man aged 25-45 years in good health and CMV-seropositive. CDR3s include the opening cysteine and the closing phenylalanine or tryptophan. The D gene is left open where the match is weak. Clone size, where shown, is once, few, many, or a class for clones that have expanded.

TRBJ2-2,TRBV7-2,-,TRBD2,TGTGCCAGCAGCTCCTTCGGGGGACTAAACACCGGGGAGCTGTTTTTT,CASSSFGGLNTGELFF
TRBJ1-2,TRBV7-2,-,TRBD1,TGTGCCAGCAACACCCGGTGGGTACAGGGGAACTATGGCTACACCTTC,CASNTRWVQGNYGYTF
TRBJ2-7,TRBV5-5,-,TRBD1,TGTGCCAGCAGCCTACGGGACAGTTCCTACGAGCAGTACTTC,CASSLRDSSYEQYF
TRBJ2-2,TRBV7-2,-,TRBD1,TGTGCCAGCAGCTTGACAGGGGTCAACACCGGGGAGCTGTTTTTT,CASSLTGVNTGELFF
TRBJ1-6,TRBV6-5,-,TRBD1,TGTGCCAGCACCCGGACAGGGAAGAATTCACCCCTCCACTTT,CASTRTGKNSPLHF
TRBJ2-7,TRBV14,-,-,TGTGCCAGCAGTCTCGGGGTCGGATCCTACGAGCAGTACTTC,CASSLGVGSYEQYF
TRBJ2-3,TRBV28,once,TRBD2,TGTGCCAGCAGCGTATGGGCTAGCGGGGGAGCCACAGATACGCAGTATTTT,CASSVWASGGATDTQYF
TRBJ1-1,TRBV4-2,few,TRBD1,TGTGCCAGCAGCCAGGCCCCCGGGACAGAGAACACTGAAGCTTTCTTT,CASSQAPGTENTEAFF
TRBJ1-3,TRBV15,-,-,TGTGCCACCAGCAGAGTTTCCAGGGGCCAAGGTAACACCATATATTTT,CATSRVSRGQGNTIYF
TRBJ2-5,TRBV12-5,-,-,TGTGCTAGTGGTTTGGCAGGGAGGGGGAATTGGGAGCAGTACTTC,CASGLAGRGNWEQYF
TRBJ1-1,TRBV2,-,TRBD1,TGTGCCAGCAGTTACGCGGAGGGGGCTGCTGAAGCTTTCTTT,CASSYAEGAAEAFF
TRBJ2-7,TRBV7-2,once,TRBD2,TGTGCCAGCAGCAGAAAGACTAGCGGGAACTCCTACGAGCAGTACTTC,CASSRKTSGNSYEQYF
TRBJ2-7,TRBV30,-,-,TGTGCCTGGAGTTCTGGTGGAGGGCGTGGGTACTTC,CAWSSGGGRGYF
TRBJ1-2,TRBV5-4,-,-,TGTGCCAGCAGCAAGGGACATAACTATGGCTACACCTTC,CASSKGHNYGYTF
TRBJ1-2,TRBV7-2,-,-,TGTGCCAGCAGCTTAGACAGTTACTATGGCTACACCTTC,CASSLDSYYGYTF
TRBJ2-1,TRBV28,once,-,TGTGCCAGCAGTCCACTGGTCAGGGCCAGTGGTAAAGGCAATGAGCAGTTCTTC,CASSPLVRASGKGNEQFF
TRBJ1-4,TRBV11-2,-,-,TGTGCCAGCAGCTTCAGAGAAAAACTGTTTTTT,CASSFREKLFF